These T cell receptor beta chains were read from a single sample in a study of metastatic and nonmetastatic thyroid tumors. TCRdb reprocessed the PCR reads using MiXCR. The table shows about 10,000 clones, with about 20% occurring only once. Sample: adjacent normal tissue. These receptors were obtained from a female donor with papillary thyroid cancer or a benign thyroid nodule (not recorded which). Some clones in this sample may be carry-over from other donors' samples. CDR3s include the opening cysteine and the closing phenylalanine or tryptophan. D genes are given only for firm matches. Clone size is given for some rows only: seen once, a few or many times, or a class if the clone is expanded.

abundance	v_gene	d_gene	j_gene	CDR3aa	CDR3nt
many	TRBV7-3	.	TRBJ1-1	CASSLIGGAEAFF	TGTGCCAGCAGCTTAATCGGGGGGGCTGAAGCTTTCTTT
medium-sized	TRBV27	.	TRBJ1-5	CASSFRFSSNQPQHF	TGTGCCAGCAGTTTCCGGTTTTCGAGCAATCAGCCCCAGCATTTT
medium-sized	TRBV10-3	.	TRBJ2-7	CAISLEYSPSYEQYF	TGTGCCATCAGCTTGGAGTATAGTCCGTCCTACGAGCAGTACTTC
once	TRBV7-9	TRBD2	TRBJ2-7	CASSKREKYEQYF	TGTGCCAGCAGCAAGCGGGAGAAGTACGAGCAGTACTTC
medium-sized	TRBV6-5	.	TRBJ2-2	CASSYLVPGIGELFF	TGTGCCAGCAGTTACTTGGTTCCGGGGATCGGGGAGCTGTTTTTT
medium-sized	TRBV6-1	TRBD1	TRBJ1-1	CASSELFDRGGTEAFF	TGTGCCAGCAGTGAACTTTTTGACAGGGGGGGCACTGAAGCTTTCTTT
medium-sized	TRBV2	.	TRBJ1-6	CASTHGYNSPLHF	TGTGCCAGCACTCACGGTTACAATTCACCCCTCCACTTT
.	TRBV15	TRBD2	TRBJ2-1	CATSREAPGLADYNEQFF	TGTGCCACCAGCAGAGAGGCACCCGGACTAGCGGACTACAATGAGCAGTTCTTC
few	TRBV11-3	.	TRBJ1-1	CASSLDRMNTEAFF	TGTGCCAGCAGCTTAGATCGAATGAACACTGAAGCTTTCTTT
medium-sized	TRBV6-5	.	TRBJ1-6	CASSYSRGDSPLHF	TGTGCCAGCAGTTACTCGCGGGGGGATTCACCCCTCCACTTT
many	TRBV20-1	.	TRBJ2-7	CSARRGSQHYEQYF	TGCAGTGCTAGACGCGGCTCACAGCACTACGAGCAGTACTTC
many	TRBV7-6	.	TRBJ1-4	CASRSRGSNEKLFF	TGTGCCAGCCGAAGTAGGGGATCTAATGAAAAACTGTTTTTT
many	TRBV20-1	.	TRBJ1-6	CSARTGPNSPLHF	TGCAGTGCAAGGACGGGACCAAATTCACCCCTCCACTTT
many	TRBV15	.	TRBJ2-5	CATSRDRDSLGEETQYF	TGTGCCACCAGCAGAGATCGAGACAGCCTCGGGGAAGAGACCCAGTACTTC
.	TRBV6-5	.	TRBJ2-2	CASSSMGVNTGQLFF	TGCGCCAGCAGTTCAATGGGAGTTAACACCGGGCAGCTGTTTTTT
.	TRBV2	TRBD1	TRBJ2-7	CASSDQPRDRVTFSYEQYF	TGTGCCAGCAGTGATCAACCCCGGGACAGGGTAACTTTCTCCTACGAGCAGTACTTC
.	TRBV11-2	.	TRBJ1-4	CASSPRRWDEKLFF	TGTGCCAGCAGCCCCCGCCGCTGGGATGAAAAACTGTTTTTT
.	TRBV5-4	.	TRBJ1-1	CASSLEEGSAEAFF	TGTGCCAGCAGCTTGGAGGAGGGGTCGGCTGAAGCCTTCTTT
medium-sized	TRBV6-1	.	TRBJ1-2	CASRRGTLYGYTF	TGTGCCAGCAGACGCGGGACACTCTATGGCTACACCTTC
.	TRBV7-9	.	TRBJ1-1	CASSLSLNTEAFF	TGCGCCAGCAGCTTATCATTGAACACTGAAGCTTTCTTT
many	TRBV5-1	.	TRBJ2-5	CASSLGGLGHPQETQYF	TGCGCCAGCAGCTTGGGGGGCCTGGGACACCCGCAAGAGACCCAGTACTTC
medium-sized	TRBV28	.	TRBJ1-1	CASSPSAGTWNTEAFF	TGTGCCAGCAGCCCATCCGCCGGGACTTGGAACACTGAAGCTTTCTTT
many	TRBV7-4	.	TRBJ2-2	CASSLAVRRGVSGRTGELFF	TGTGCCAGCAGCTTAGCCGTCCGGCGGGGCGTTTCCGGTAGGACCGGGGAGCTGTTTTTT
.	TRBV5-1	TRBD2	TRBJ2-1	CASSPLAGVNDEQFF	TGCGCCAGCAGCCCCCTAGCGGGAGTAAACGATGAGCAGTTCTTC
many	TRBV7-8	.	TRBJ1-1	CASSLEMGGGNTEAFF	TGTGCCAGCAGCTTAGAAATGGGCGGTGGGAACACTGAAGCTTTCTTT
.	TRBV2	.	TRBJ2-7	CASSSGYYEQYF	TGTGCCAGTTCGTCGGGGTACTACGAGCAGTACTTC
medium-sized	TRBV28	TRBD2	TRBJ2-1	CASSLLAAYNEQFF	TGTGCCAGCAGTTTACTAGCGGCCTACAATGAGCAGTTCTTC
.	TRBV28	.	TRBJ1-1	CASSLRELTEAFF	TGTGCCAGCAGCCTCCGGGAGCTCACTGAAGCTTTCTTT
.	TRBV10-3	.	TRBJ2-1	CAVSCSSRDNEQFF	TGTGCCGTCAGTTGTTCTAGCCGCGACAATGAGCAGTTCTTC
many	TRBV30	.	TRBJ2-2	CAWRNTRSTGELFF	TGTGCCTGGAGGAACACGAGGAGTACCGGGGAGCTGTTTTTT
few	TRBV27	TRBD2	TRBJ2-3	CASSLLGGGRNTQYF	TGTGCCAGCAGTTTACTTGGCGGGGGGAGGAATACGCAGTATTTT
medium-sized	TRBV24-1	.	TRBJ2-7	CATSGGSYEQYF	TGTGCCACCAGTGGCGGTTCCTACGAGCAGTACTTC
few	TRBV19	.	TRBJ1-4	CASKERGPNEKLFF	TGTGCCAGTAAGGAGAGGGGTCCAAATGAAAAACTGTTTTTT